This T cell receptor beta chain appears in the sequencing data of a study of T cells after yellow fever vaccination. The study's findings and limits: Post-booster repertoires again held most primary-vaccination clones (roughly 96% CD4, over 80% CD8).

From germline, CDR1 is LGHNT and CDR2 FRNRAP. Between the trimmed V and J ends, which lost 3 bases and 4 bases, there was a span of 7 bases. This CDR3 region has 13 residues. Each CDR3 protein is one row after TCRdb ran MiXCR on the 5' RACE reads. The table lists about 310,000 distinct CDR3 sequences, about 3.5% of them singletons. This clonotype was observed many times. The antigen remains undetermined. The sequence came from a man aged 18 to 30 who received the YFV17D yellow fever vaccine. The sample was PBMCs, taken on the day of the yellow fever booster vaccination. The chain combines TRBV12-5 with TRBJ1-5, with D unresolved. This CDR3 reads CASGLYRNQPQHF. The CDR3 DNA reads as TGTGCTAGTGGTTTATACAGAAATCAGCCCCAGCATTTT.